The 7 T cell receptor beta chains presented below share a single source sample, sequenced in a study of T cell responses to AZD1222 COVID-19 vaccine. Sequenced by immunoSEQ multiplex PCR; TCRdb stores in-frame clones only, minus some. The data contain more than 95,000 clones, 90% to 95% of them singletons. The sample was peripheral blood, taken on day 0 of AZD1222 vaccination. Receptors were obtained from an adult in good health.

The chain carries TRBV5-4 and TRBJ2-3; D possibly corresponds to TRBD1 (8 bases). Trimming stripped 2 bases from V and 6 bases from J, with 13 bases between. This CDR3 has 14 amino acids. From germline, CDR1 is SGHNT and CDR2 YYREEE (reference sequence). The CDR3 bases are TGTGCCAGCAGCTTCGGACAGGGAGGGGATACGCAGTATTTT. Its protein is CASSFGQGGDTQYF.

The chain couples TRBV19 to TRBJ1-2; D uncertain. The CDR3 runs 17 residues. Germline V gene data show CDR1 as LNHDA and CDR2 as SQIVND (reference sequence). V was cut by 0 bases and J by 1 base, with 15 bases left in between. The CDR3 protein is CASSIDRRMANNYGYTF. In nucleotides, the CDR3 is TGTGCCAGTAGTATAGATAGGCGGATGGCCAATAACTATGGCTACACCTTC.

The V and J genes are TRBV28 and TRBJ2-7; D perhaps matches TRBD2 (7 bases). CDR3 length: 12 residues. V was cut by 2 bases and J by 6 bases, with 8 bases left in between. CDR1 and CDR2 from the germline V gene are MDHEN and SYDVKM. CDR3 sequence: CASSLRGAEQYF. In DNA form, the CDR3 reads TGTGCCAGCAGTTTACGGGGGGCCGAGCAGTACTTC.

The rearrangement uses TRBV6-5 and TRBJ2-7; D may be TRBD1 (5 bases). The CDR3 is made up of 12 amino acids. Per the germline V gene, CDR1 is MNHEY and CDR2 is SVGAGI. V dropped 9 bases and J dropped 3 bases, with 12 bases sitting between them. The CDR3 coding sequence is TGTGCCAGTGGCAGGGCGAACTACGAGCAGTACTTC. Protein: CASGRANYEQYF.

V is TRBV19 and J is TRBJ1-5; D ambiguous. The CDR3 totals 12 residues. Germline values: CDR1 LNHDA, CDR2 SQIVND (reference sequence). Trimming removed 1 base at V and 7 bases at J, with 5 bases between. The CDR3 loop is CASSIVQQPQHF. For the CDR3, the DNA is TGTGCCAGTAGTATAGTTCAACAGCCCCAGCATTTT.

The V and J genes are TRBV4-1 and TRBJ2-1, with D perhaps matching TRBD2 (6 bases). The CDR3 extends over 17 amino acids. V was cut by 3 bases and J by 1 base, with 16 bases left in between. Germline V CDR1 and CDR2: MGHRA, YSYEKL. The CDR3 DNA reads as TGCGCCAGCAGCCACCGCTTCAGCGGAGGGTCCTACAATGAGCAGTTCTTC. Amino acid sequence: CASSHRFSGGSYNEQFF.

The chain carries TRBV20-1 and TRBJ2-5, with no clear D. V was pared by 3 bases and J by 1 base, with 3 bases between. The V gene's germline CDR1 is DFQATT and CDR2 SNEGSKA (reference sequence). CDR3 length equals 11 residues. The CDR3 protein is CSARVQETQYF. For the CDR3, the DNA is TGCAGTGCTAGGGTCCAAGAGACCCAGTACTTC.